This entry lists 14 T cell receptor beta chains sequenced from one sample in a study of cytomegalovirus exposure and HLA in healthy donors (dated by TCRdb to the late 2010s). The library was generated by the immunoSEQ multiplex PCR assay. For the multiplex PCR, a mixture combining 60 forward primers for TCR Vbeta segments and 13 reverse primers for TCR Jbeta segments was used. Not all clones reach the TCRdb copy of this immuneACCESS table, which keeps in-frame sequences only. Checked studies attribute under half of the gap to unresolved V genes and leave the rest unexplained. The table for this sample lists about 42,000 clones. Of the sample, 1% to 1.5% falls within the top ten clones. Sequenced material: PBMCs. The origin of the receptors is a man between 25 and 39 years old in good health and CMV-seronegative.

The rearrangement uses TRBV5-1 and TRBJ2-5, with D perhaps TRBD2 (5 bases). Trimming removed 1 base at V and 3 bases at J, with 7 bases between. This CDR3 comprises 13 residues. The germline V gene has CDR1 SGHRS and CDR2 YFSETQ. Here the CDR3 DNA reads TGCGCCAGCAGCTTGATGGGAGAAGAGACCCAGTACTTC. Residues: CASSLMGEETQYF.

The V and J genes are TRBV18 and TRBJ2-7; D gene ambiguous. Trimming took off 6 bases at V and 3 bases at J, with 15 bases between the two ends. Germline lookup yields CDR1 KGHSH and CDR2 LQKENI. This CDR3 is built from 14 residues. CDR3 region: CASSFDTAGYEQYF. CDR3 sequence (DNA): TGTGCCAGCTCCTTTGACACCGCCGGCTACGAGCAGTACTTC.

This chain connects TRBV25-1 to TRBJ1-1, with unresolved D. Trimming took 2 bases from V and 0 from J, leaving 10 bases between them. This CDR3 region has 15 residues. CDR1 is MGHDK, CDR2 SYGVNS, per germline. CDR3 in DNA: TGTGCCAGCAGTGAACCCGGCGGGATGAACACTGAAGCTTTCTTT. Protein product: CASSEPGGMNTEAFF.

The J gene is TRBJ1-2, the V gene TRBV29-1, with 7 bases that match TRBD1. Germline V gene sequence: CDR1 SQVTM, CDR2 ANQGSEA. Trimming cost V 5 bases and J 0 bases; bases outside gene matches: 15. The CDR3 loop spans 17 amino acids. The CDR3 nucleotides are TGCAGCGTTAGACAACAGGGGCTACGGCGGTCTAACTATGGCTACACCTTC. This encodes CSVRQQGLRRSNYGYTF.

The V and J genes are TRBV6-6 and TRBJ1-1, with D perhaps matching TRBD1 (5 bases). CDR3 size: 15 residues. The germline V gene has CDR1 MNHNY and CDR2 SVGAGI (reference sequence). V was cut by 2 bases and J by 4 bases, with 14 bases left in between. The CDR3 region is CASSYEGAGVTEAFF. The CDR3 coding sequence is TGTGCCAGCAGTTACGAGGGTGCGGGGGTCACTGAAGCTTTCTTT.

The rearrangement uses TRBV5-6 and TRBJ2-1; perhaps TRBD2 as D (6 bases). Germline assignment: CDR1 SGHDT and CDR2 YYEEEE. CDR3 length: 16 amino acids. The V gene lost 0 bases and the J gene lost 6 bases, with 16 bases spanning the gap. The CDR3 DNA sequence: TGTGCCAGCAGCTTGGGCGGGGCCAGCTTCCTCAATGAGCAGTTCTTC. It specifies CASSLGGASFLNEQFF.

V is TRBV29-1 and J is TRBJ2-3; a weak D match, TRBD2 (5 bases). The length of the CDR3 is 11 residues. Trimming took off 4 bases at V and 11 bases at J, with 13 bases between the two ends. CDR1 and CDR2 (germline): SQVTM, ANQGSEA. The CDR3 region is CSVVEGRKQYF. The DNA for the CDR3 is TGCAGCGTTGTCGAGGGCCGGAAGCAGTATTTT.

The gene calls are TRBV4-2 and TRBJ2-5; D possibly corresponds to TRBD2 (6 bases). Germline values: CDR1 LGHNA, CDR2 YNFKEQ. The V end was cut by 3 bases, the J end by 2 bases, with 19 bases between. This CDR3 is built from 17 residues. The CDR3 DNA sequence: TGTGCCAGCAGCCAGGGGACTTCGACATCAGTTCAAGAGACCCAGTACTTC. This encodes CASSQGTSTSVQETQYF.

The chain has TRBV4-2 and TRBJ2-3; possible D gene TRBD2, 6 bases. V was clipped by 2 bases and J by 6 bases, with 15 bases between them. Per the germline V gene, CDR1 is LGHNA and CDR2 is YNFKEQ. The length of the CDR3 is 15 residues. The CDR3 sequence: CASSQLAAPRDTQYF. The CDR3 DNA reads TGTGCCAGCAGCCAATTAGCGGCCCCGCGGGATACGCAGTATTTT.

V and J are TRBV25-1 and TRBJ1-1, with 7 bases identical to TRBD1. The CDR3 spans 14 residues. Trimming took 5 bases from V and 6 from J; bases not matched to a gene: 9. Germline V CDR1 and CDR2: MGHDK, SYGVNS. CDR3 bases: TGTGCCAGCAGTCAGACAGGGAGATCTGCTGAAGCTTTCTTT. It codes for CASSQTGRSAEAFF.

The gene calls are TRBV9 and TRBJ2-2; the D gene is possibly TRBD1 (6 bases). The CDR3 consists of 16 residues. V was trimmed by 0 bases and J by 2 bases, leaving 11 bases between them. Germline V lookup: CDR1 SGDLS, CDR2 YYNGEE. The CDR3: CASSVVTGFNTGELFF. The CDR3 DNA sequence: TGTGCCAGCAGCGTAGTGACAGGCTTCAACACCGGGGAGCTGTTTTTT.

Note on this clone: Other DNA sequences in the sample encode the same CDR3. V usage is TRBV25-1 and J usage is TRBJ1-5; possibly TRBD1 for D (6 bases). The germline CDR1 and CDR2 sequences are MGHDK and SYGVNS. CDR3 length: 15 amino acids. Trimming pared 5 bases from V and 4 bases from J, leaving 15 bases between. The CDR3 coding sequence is TGTGCCAGCAGTCCCAGGGGACAAGGAAATCAGCCCCAGCATTTT. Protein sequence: CASSPRGQGNQPQHF.

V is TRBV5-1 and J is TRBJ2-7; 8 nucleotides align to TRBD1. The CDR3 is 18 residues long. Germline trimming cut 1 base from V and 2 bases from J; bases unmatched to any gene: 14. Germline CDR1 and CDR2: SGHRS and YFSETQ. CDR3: CASSLQGAGAQSPYEQYF. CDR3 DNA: TGCGCCAGCAGCTTGCAGGGGGCAGGGGCACAATCCCCCTACGAGCAGTACTTC.

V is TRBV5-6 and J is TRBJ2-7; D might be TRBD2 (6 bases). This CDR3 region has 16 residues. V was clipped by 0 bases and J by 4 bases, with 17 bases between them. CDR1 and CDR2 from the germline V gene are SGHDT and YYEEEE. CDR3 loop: CASSLAGWEAAYEQYF. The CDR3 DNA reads TGTGCCAGCAGCTTGGCGGGGTGGGAGGCCGCATACGAGCAGTACTTC.